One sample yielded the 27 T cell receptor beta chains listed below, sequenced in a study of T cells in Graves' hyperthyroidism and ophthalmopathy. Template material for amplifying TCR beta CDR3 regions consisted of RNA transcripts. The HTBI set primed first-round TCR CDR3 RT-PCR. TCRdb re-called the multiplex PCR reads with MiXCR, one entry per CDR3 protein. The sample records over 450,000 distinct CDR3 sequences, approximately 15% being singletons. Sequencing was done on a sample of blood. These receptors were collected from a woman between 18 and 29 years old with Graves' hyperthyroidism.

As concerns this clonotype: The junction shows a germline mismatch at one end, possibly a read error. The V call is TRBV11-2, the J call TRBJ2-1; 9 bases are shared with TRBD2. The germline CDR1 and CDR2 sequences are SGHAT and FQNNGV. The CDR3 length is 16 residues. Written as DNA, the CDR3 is TGCGCCAGCAGCCAAGGGGAGGCTAGCGGGGACAATGAGCAGTTCTTC. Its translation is CASSQGEASGDNEQFF.

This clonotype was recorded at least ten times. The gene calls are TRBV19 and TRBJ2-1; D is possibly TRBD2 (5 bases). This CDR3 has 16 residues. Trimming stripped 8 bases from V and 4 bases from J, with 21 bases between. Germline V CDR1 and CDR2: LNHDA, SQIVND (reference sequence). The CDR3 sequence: CASPEDSQCYYNEQFF. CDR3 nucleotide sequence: TGTGCCAGTCCCGAGGACTCACAGTGCTATTACAATGAGCAGTTCTTC.

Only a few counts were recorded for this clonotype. For the CDR3, the DNA is TGTGCCAGCAGCCTCACGGACGGGAGCAATCAGCCCCAGCATTTT. This translates into CASSLTDGSNQPQHF. This chain joins TRBV7-2 and TRBJ1-5, with D hard to call. This CDR3 contains 15 residues. Germline V gene data show CDR1 as SGHTA and CDR2 as FQGNSA. Trimming cost V 5 bases and J 1 base, with 12 bases left between them.

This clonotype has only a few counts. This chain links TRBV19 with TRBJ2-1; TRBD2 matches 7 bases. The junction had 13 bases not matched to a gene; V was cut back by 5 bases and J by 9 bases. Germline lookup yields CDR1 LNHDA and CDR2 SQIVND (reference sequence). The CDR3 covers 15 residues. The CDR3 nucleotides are TGTGCCAGTAGTGTTTCCGGGACTACCGTTAGTGAGCAGTTCTTC. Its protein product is CASSVSGTTVSEQFF. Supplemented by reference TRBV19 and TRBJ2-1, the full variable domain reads DGGITQSPKYLFRKEGQNVTLSCEQNLNHDAMYWYRQDPGQGLRLIYYSQIVNDFQKGDIAEGYSVSREKKESFPLTVTSAQKNPTAFYLCASSVSGTTVSEQFFGPGTRLTVL.

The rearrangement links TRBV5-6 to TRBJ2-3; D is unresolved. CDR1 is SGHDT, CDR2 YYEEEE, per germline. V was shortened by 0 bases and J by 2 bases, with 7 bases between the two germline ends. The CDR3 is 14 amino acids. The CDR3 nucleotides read TGTGCCAGCAGCTTGGATGGTTTCACAGATACGCAGTATTTT. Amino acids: CASSLDGFTDTQYF.

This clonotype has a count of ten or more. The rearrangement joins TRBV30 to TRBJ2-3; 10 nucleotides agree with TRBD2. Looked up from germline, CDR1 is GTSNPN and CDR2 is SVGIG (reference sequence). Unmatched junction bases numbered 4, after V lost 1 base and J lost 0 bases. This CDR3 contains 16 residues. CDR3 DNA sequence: TGTGCCTGGAGTGGGCTAGCGGGGGCTAGCACAGATACGCAGTATTTT. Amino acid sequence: CAWSGLAGASTDTQYF.

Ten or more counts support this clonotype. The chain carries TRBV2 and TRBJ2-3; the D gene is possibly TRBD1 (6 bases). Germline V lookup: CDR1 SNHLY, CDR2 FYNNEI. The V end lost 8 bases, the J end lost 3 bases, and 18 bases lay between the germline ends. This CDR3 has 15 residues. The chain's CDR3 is CASRTGPSFTDTQYF. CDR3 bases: TGTGCCAGCCGAACAGGGCCTTCCTTTACAGATACGCAGTATTTT.

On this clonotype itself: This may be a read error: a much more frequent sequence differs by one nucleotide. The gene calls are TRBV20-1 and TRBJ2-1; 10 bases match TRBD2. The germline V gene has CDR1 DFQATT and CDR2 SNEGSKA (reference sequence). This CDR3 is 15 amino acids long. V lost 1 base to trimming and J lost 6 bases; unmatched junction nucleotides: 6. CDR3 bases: TGCAGTGCTAGAGGAGCTAGCGGGAGTATCAATGAGCAGTTCTTC. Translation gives CSARGASGSINEQFF.

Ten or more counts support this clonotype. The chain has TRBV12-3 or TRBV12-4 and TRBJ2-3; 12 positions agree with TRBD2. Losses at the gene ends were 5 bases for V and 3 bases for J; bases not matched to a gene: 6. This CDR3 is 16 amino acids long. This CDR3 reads CASSPTSGRGTDTQYF. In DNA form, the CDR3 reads TGTGCCAGCAGTCCGACTAGCGGGAGAGGAACAGATACGCAGTATTTT.

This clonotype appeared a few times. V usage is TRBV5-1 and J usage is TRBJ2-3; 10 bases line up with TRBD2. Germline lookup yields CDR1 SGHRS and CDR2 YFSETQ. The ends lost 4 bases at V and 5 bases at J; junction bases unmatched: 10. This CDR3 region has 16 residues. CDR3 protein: CASSPPLAGVIDTQYF. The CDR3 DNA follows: TGCGCCAGCAGCCCTCCTCTAGCGGGAGTTATAGATACGCAGTATTTT.

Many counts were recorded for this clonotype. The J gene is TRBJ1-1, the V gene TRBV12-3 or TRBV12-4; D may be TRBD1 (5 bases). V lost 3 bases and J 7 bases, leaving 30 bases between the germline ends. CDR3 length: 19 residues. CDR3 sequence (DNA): TGTGCCAGCAGTTTCCGCGAAACAATGGACACACGAGCCTCAGTTGAAGCTTTCTTT. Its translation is CASSFRETMDTRASVEAFF.

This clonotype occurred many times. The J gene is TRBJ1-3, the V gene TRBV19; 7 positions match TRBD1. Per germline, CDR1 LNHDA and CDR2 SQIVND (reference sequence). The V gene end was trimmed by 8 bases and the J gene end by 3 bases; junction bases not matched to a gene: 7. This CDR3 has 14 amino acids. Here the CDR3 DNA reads TGTGCCAGTTGGAAGGGGGCGCGTGGAAACACCATATATTTT. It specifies CASWKGARGNTIYF.

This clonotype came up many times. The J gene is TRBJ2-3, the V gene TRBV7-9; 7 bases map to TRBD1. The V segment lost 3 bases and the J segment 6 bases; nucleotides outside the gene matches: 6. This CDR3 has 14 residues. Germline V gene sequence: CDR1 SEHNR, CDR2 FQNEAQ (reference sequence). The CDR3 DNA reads TGTGCCAGCAGCTTCGGGACAGCCCGCGATACGCAGTATTTT. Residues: CASSFGTARDTQYF.

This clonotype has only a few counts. CDR3 sequence (DNA): TGCGCCAGCAGTGAGATTGGGGAGACCCAGTACTTC. Amino acids: CASSEIGETQYF. The rearrangement joins TRBV10-1 to TRBJ2-5; D uncertain. The length of the CDR3 is 12 residues. V was pared by 2 bases and J by 5 bases, with 6 bases between. The germline CDR1 and CDR2 sequences are WNHNN and SYGVQD (reference sequence).

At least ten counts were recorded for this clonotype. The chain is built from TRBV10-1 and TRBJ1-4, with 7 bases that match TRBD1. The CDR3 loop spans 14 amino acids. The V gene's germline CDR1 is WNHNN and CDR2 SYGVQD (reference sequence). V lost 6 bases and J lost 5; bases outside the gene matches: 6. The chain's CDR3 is CASSTGTANEKLFF. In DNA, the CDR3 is TGCGCCAGCAGCACCGGGACAGCGAATGAAAAACTGTTTTTT.

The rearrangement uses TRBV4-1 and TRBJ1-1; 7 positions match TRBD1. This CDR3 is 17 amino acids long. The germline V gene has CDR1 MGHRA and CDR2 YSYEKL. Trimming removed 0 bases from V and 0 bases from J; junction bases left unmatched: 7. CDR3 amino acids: CASSQEIYRGMNTEAFF. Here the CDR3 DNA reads TGCGCCAGCAGCCAAGAGATTTACAGGGGTATGAACACTGAAGCTTTCTTT.

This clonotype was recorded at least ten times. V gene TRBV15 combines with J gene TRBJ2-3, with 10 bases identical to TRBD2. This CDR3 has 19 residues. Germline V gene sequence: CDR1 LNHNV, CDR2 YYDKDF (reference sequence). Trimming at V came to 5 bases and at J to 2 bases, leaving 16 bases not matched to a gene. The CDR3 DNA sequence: TGTGCCACCAGCCACGAAGCGGGAGGGTCCTCCTCTTTCACAGATACGCAGTATTTT. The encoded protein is CATSHEAGGSSSFTDTQYF. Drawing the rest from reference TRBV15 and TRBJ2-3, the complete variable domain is DAMVIQNPRYQVTQFGKPVTLSCSQTLNHNVMYWYQQKSSQAPKLLFHYYDKDFNNEADTPDNFQSRRPNTSFCFLDIRSPGLGDTAMYLCATSHEAGGSSSFTDTQYFGPGTRLTVL.

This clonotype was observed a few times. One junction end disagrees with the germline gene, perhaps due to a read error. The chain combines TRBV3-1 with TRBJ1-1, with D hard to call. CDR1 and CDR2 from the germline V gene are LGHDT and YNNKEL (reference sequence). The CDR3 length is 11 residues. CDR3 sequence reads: CTSSPGAEAFF. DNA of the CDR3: TGTACCAGCAGCCCCGGCGCTGAAGCTTTCTTT.

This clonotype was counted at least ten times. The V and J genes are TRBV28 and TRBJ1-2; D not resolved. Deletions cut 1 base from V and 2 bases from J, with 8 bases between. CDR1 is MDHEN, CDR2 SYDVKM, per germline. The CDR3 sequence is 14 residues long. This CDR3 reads CASSLSPSNYGYTF. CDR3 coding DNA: TGTGCCAGCAGTTTATCGCCAAGCAACTATGGCTACACCTTC.

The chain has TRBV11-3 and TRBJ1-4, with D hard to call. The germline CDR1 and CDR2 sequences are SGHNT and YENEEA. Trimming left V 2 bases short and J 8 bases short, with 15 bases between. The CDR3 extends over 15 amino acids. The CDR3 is CASSLSYRVGEKLFF. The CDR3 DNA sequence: TGTGCCAGCAGCTTAAGTTACCGGGTGGGAGAAAAACTGTTTTTT.

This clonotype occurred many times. DNA of the CDR3: TGTGCCAGCAGTTCGGCGGGAGGGGGCTACGAGCAGTACGTC. This gives the protein CASSSAGGGYEQYV. This chain joins TRBV6-2 or TRBV6-3 and TRBJ2-7, with 9 positions matching TRBD2. With V trimmed by 4 bases and J by 3 bases, 4 bases remained unmatched. CDR3 length equals 14 residues. Germline loops: CDR1 MNHEY, CDR2 SVGEGT.

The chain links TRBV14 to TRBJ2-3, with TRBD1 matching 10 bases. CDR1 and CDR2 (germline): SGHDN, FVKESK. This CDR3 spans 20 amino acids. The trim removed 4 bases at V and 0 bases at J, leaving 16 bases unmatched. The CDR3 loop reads CASSRGPDRGAKHSTDTQYF. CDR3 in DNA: TGTGCCAGCAGCCGGGGCCCGGACAGGGGGGCAAAACATAGCACAGATACGCAGTATTTT.

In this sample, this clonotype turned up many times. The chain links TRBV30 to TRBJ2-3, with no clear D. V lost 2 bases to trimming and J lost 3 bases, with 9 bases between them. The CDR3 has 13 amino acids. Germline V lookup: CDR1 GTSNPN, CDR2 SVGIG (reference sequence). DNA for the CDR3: TGTGCCTGGAGTTGGGAACAGACAGATACGCAGTATTTT. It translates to CAWSWEQTDTQYF.

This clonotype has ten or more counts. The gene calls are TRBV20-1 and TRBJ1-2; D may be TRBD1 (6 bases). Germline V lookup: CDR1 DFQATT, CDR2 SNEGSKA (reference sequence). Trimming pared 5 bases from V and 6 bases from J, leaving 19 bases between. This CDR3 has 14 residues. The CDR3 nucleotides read TGCAGTGCTGGAACTGGGACAACCAAAGATGGCTACACCTTC. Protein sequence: CSAGTGTTKDGYTF.

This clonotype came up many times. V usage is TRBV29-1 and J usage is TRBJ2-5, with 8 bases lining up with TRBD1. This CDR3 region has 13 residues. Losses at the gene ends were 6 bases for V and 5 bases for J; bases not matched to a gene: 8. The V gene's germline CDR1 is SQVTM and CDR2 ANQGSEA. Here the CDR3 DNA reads TGCAGCGTCCGAAGACAGGGGTTGGAGACCCAGTACTTC. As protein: CSVRRQGLETQYF.

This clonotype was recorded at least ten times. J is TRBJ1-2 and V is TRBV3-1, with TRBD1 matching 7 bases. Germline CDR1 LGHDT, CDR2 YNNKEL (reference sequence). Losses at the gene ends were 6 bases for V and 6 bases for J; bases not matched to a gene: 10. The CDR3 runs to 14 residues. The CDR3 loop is CASRPDRVGDGYTF. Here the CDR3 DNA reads TGTGCCAGCAGGCCAGACAGGGTGGGAGATGGCTACACCTTC.

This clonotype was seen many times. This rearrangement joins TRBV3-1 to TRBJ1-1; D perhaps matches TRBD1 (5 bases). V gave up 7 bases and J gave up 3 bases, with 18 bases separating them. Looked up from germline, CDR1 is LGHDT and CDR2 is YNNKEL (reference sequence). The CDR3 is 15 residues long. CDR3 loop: CASTPVRSRDTEAFF. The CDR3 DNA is TGTGCCAGCACCCCGGTGCGCTCCAGGGACACTGAAGCTTTCTTT.